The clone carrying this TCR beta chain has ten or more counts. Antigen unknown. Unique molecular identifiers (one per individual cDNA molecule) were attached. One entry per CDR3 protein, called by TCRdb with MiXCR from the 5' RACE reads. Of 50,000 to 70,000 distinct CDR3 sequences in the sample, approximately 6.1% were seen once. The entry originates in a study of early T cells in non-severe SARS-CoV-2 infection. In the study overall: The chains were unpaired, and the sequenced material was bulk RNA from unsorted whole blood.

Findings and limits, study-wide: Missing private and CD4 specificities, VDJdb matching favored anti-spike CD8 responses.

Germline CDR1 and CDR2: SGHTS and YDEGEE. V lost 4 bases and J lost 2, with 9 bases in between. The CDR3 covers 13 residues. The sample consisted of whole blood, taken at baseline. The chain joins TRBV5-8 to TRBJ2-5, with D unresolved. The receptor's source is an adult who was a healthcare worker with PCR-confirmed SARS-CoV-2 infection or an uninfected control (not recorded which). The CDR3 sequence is CASSNGFQETQYF. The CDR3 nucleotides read TGTGCCAGCAGCAACGGGTTTCAAGAGACCCAGTACTTC.